These 22 T cell receptor beta chains were sequenced from one sample in a study of cytomegalovirus exposure and HLA in healthy donors. PCR primers comprised 60 Vbeta and 13 Jbeta primers. Libraries were prepared by immunoSEQ multiplex PCR; TCRdb keeps only in-frame clonotypes and omits some of them. This table holds 91,000 or so clones. The material sequenced was PBMCs. These receptors all stem from a woman aged 25 to 39 in good health and CMV-seronegative.

The chain couples TRBV28 to TRBJ2-2, with D perhaps TRBD1 (7 bases). Germline-derived CDR1 and CDR2 are MDHEN and SYDVKM. Trimming stripped 1 base from V and 7 bases from J, with 16 bases between. The CDR3 sequence is 16 residues long. CDR3 residues: CASSLFSRGVFGELFF. CDR3 nucleotides: TGTGCCAGCAGTTTATTTTCCAGGGGGGTTTTCGGGGAGCTGTTTTTT.

The genes are TRBV19 and TRBJ2-3, with D possibly TRBD2 on 6 matching bases. This CDR3 is 16 amino acids long. Trimming pared 1 base from V and 1 base from J, leaving 12 bases between. Germline lookup yields CDR1 LNHDA and CDR2 SQIVND (reference sequence). CDR3 sequence: CASSIVRGSGTDTQYF. In DNA, the CDR3 is TGTGCCAGTAGTATAGTGCGGGGATCGGGCACAGATACGCAGTATTTT.

The chain couples TRBV5-6 to TRBJ2-3, with a weak D call TRBD2 (5 bases). Trimming left V 4 bases short and J 9 bases short, with 15 bases between. Germline loops: CDR1 SGHDT, CDR2 YYEEEE. The CDR3 has 13 residues. The CDR3 coding sequence is TGTGCCAGCAGCCTCCCCCTAGCTGAAACGCAGTATTTT. Protein: CASSLPLAETQYF. The full variable domain, completed using reference TRBV5-6 and TRBJ2-3, is DAGVTQSPTHLIKTRGQQVTLRCSPKSGHDTVSWYQQALGQGPQFIFQYYEEEERQRGNFPDRFSGHQFPNYSSELNVNALLLGDSALYLCASSLPLAETQYFGPGTRLTVL.

The chain couples TRBV27 to TRBJ1-1; 9 bases map to TRBD1. Germline CDR1 is MNHEY and CDR2 is SMNVEV (reference sequence). CDR3 length: 15 residues. The V segment lost 6 bases and the J segment 6 bases; nucleotides outside the gene matches: 11. The chain's CDR3 is CASSHVGTGQAEAFF. Written as DNA, the CDR3 is TGTGCCAGCAGCCATGTGGGGACAGGGCAGGCTGAAGCTTTCTTT.

The genes are TRBV6-4 and TRBJ1-5; D unresolved. The germline gives CDR1 MRHNA, CDR2 SNTAGT. CDR3 length: 13 residues. V lost 4 bases and J 4 bases, leaving 8 bases between the germline ends. DNA for the CDR3: TGTGCCAGCAGTGTACGGGTTAATCAGCCCCAGCATTTT. Residues: CASSVRVNQPQHF.

This chain uses TRBV5-8 with TRBJ1-1; D may be TRBD1 (6 bases). The CDR3 totals 14 residues. CDR1 and CDR2 from the germline V gene are SGHTS and YDEGEE. V was cut by 2 bases and J by 6 bases, with 14 bases left in between. The CDR3 nucleotides read TGTGCCAGCAGCTTTCCGGGGGCGGGGGCTGAAGCTTTCTTT. This sequence encodes CASSFPGAGAEAFF.

This chain joins TRBV27 and TRBJ2-1; 13 bases line up with TRBD2. J gave up 10 bases and V 6 bases, and 9 bases lay outside the gene matches. This CDR3 contains 15 residues. Germline CDR1 and CDR2: MNHEY and SMNVEV (reference sequence). The CDR3 sequence is CASSGLAGVGREQFF. CDR3 sequence (DNA): TGTGCCAGCAGCGGACTAGCGGGAGTAGGTCGGGAGCAGTTCTTC.

The chain has TRBV2 and TRBJ1-1, with 8 bases matching TRBD1. The CDR3 spans 16 residues. In germline, CDR1 is SNHLY, CDR2 FYNNEI. With 2 bases clipped from V and 7 bases from J, the junction kept 12 bases outside the gene matches. The CDR3, as DNA: TGTGCCAGCAGTGAAATCGCGGACAGGGACGATGGTGAAGCTTTCTTT. The encoded protein is CASSEIADRDDGEAFF.

The chain carries TRBV15 and TRBJ2-5; D not resolved. Trimming pared 0 bases from V and 5 bases from J, leaving 10 bases between. There are 14 residues in the CDR3. Germline-derived CDR1 and CDR2 are LNHNV and YYDKDF (reference sequence). The CDR3 DNA is TGTGCCACCAGCAGAGAACCCAATCGGGAGACCCAGTACTTC. Residues: CATSREPNRETQYF. The full variable domain, rest sourced from reference TRBV15 and TRBJ2-5, is DAMVIQNPRYQVTQFGKPVTLSCSQTLNHNVMYWYQQKSSQAPKLLFHYYDKDFNNEADTPDNFQSRRPNTSFCFLDIRSPGLGDTAMYLCATSREPNRETQYFGPGTRLLVL.

The V gene is TRBV7-2, the J gene TRBJ2-5, with D possibly being TRBD2 (5 bases). Between the trimmed V and J ends, which lost 5 bases and 4 bases, there was a span of 8 bases. The length of the CDR3 is 12 residues. Germline values: CDR1 SGHTA, CDR2 FQGNSA. The CDR3 loop reads CASSPSGETQYF. In DNA form, the CDR3 reads TGTGCCAGCAGCCCCAGCGGAGAGACCCAGTACTTC.

The chain links TRBV4-2 to TRBJ2-7, with D perhaps TRBD2 (6 bases). The V gene lost 0 bases and the J gene lost 3 bases, with 12 bases spanning the gap. Germline V lookup: CDR1 LGHNA, CDR2 YNFKEQ. This CDR3 has 15 residues. The CDR3 DNA is TGTGCCAGCAGCCAAGAGGGGACTCGTCACTACGAGCAGTACTTC. Encoded protein: CASSQEGTRHYEQYF.

Comments on this clone: At one end the junction does not follow the germline gene, possibly because of a read error. The V call is TRBV20-1, the J call TRBJ1-1; 8 bases map to TRBD1. Germline CDR1 DFQATT, CDR2 SNEGSKA (reference sequence). This CDR3 spans 11 amino acids. The CDR3 reads CSASGQGKETF. The DNA of the CDR3 is TGCAGTGCTAGCGGACAGGGTAAGGAGACTTTT.

The V gene is TRBV18, the J gene TRBJ2-4, with D maybe TRBD1 (6 bases). The germline V and J ends were trimmed by 0 bases and 7 bases, with 7 bases remaining between them. The CDR3 has 13 residues. Germline values: CDR1 KGHSH, CDR2 LQKENI. CDR3 region: CASSPPGQNIQYF. The CDR3 DNA reads TGTGCCAGCTCACCACCAGGACAGAACATTCAGTACTTC.

The gene calls are TRBV28 and TRBJ2-3; 12 bases align to TRBD2. V lost 2 bases and J lost 2; bases outside the gene matches: 2. Germline V gene data show CDR1 as MDHEN and CDR2 as SYDVKM. The CDR3 extends over 16 amino acids. CDR3: CASSLTSGRTTDTQYF. In nucleotides, the CDR3 is TGTGCCAGCAGTTTAACTAGCGGGAGGACCACAGATACGCAGTATTTT.

The J gene is TRBJ2-5, the V gene TRBV5-1; a weak D match, TRBD2 (6 bases). V was clipped by 5 bases and J by 5 bases, with 19 bases between them. The CDR3 is 15 residues long. CDR1 is SGHRS and CDR2 is YFSETQ in the germline V gene. For the CDR3, the DNA is TGCGCCAGCAGGGTGTTGGGCGGGGAAGATGAGACCCAGTACTTC. Translated: CASRVLGGEDETQYF.

The rearrangement uses TRBV18 and TRBJ2-6, with D maybe TRBD1 (6 bases). Deletions cut 4 bases from V and 1 base from J, with 11 bases between. CDR3 length equals 16 residues. The germline CDR1 and CDR2 sequences are KGHSH and LQKENI. Written as DNA, the CDR3 is TGTGCCAGCTCACGCTCGGGACAATCTGGGGCCAACGTCCTGACTTTC. Translation: CASSRSGQSGANVLTF.

The chain carries TRBV6-5 and TRBJ1-1, with a tentative D call TRBD1 (6 bases). Trimming cost V 6 bases and J 1 base, with 12 bases left between them. Germline V gene data show CDR1 as MNHEY and CDR2 as SVGAGI. CDR3 length: 14 residues. The CDR3 DNA reads as TGTGCCAGCAGGGCAGGGGCCACGAACACTGAAGCTTTCTTT. Translating gives CASRAGATNTEAFF.

The gene calls are TRBV28 and TRBJ1-2; D unclear. Germline V lookup: CDR1 MDHEN, CDR2 SYDVKM. The CDR3 covers 13 residues. V dropped 5 bases and J dropped 8 bases, with 15 bases sitting between them. In DNA, the CDR3 is TGTGCCAGCAGTATTAGCGAGCTTGGAGGCTACACCTTC. As protein: CASSISELGGYTF.

J is TRBJ1-5 and V is TRBV6-6; 12 bases align to TRBD1. CDR3 length: 16 amino acids. V lost 6 bases to trimming and J lost 3 bases; unmatched junction nucleotides: 6. CDR1 and CDR2 from the germline V gene are MNHNY and SVGAGI (reference sequence). The CDR3 loop is CASRTGTGGFNQPQHF. DNA for the CDR3: TGTGCCAGCAGGACCGGGACAGGGGGCTTCAATCAGCCCCAGCATTTT.

This CDR3 is CASSLAGGSTYNEQFF. The CDR3 coding sequence is TGTGCCAGCAGCTTGGCCGGGGGATCCACCTACAATGAGCAGTTCTTC. This rearrangement joins TRBV5-6 to TRBJ2-1; perhaps TRBD2 as D (6 bases). V lost 0 bases to trimming and J lost 2 bases, with 12 bases between them. CDR3 length: 16 residues. Germline CDR1 and CDR2: SGHDT and YYEEEE. The full variable domain, completed using reference TRBV5-6 and TRBJ2-1, is DAGVTQSPTHLIKTRGQQVTLRCSPKSGHDTVSWYQQALGQGPQFIFQYYEEEERQRGNFPDRFSGHQFPNYSSELNVNALLLGDSALYLCASSLAGGSTYNEQFFGPGTRLTVL.

This sequence joins TRBV7-9 and TRBJ2-7, with a tentative D call TRBD1 (5 bases). Germline-derived CDR1 and CDR2 are SEHNR and FQNEAQ (reference sequence). V dropped 6 bases and J dropped 4 bases, with 13 bases sitting between them. The CDR3 sequence is 13 residues long. In DNA form, the CDR3 reads TGTGCCAGCAGTCAGGGTCAAAGGTACGAGCAGTACTTC. Its translation is CASSQGQRYEQYF.

The rearrangement joins TRBV6-5 to TRBJ1-6; 8 nucleotides agree with TRBD1. In germline, CDR1 is MNHEY, CDR2 SVGAGI. Trimming took 2 bases from V and 6 from J; bases not matched to a gene: 6. The CDR3 is made up of 16 amino acids. The CDR3 loop is CASSYPRDRSNSPLHF. CDR3 nucleotides: TGTGCCAGCAGTTACCCTCGGGACAGGAGTAATTCACCCCTCCACTTT.